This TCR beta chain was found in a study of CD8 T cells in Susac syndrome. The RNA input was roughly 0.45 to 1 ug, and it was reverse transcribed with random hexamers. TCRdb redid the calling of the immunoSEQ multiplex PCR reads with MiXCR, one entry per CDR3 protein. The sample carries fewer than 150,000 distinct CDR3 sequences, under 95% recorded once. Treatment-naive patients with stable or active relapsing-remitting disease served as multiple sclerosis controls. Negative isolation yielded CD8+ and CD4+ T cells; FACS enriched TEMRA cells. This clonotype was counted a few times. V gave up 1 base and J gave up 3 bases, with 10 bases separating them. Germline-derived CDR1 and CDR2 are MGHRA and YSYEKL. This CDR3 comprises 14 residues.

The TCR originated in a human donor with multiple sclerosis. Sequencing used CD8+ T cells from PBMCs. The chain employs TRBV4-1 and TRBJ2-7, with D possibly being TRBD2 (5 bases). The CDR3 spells CASSQVASIYEQYF. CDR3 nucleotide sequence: TGCGCCAGCAGCCAAGTGGCTAGCATCTACGAGCAGTACTTC.